This T cell receptor beta chain is from a study of T cell changes during pregnancy in multiple sclerosis. Profiled with immunoSEQ multiplex PCR; TCRdb holds only in-frame clones, not every one. The repertoire holds around 50,000 clones, with around 90% as singletons. The germline gives CDR1 SGHAT, CDR2 FQNNGV. The V end was cut by 3 bases, the J end by 7 bases, with 12 bases between. This CDR3 spans 14 amino acids. The specimen comprised CD4+ T cells from peripheral blood mononuclear cells, sampled in the third trimester of pregnancy. This chain uses TRBV11-2 with TRBJ2-2, with TRBD2 as a possible D gene (7 bases). The sequence was collected from a female donor with multiple sclerosis, enrolled in a pregnancy study. The CDR3: CASSLRGLIGELFF. The CDR3 bases are TGTGCCAGCAGCTTGCGGGGGCTTATCGGGGAGCTGTTTTTT. The full variable domain, its missing parts supplied by reference TRBV11-2 and TRBJ2-2, is EAGVAQSPRYKIIEKRQSVAFWCNPISGHATLYWYQQILGQGPKLLIQFQNNGVVDDSQLPKDRFSAERLKGVDSTLKIQPAKLEDSAVYLCASSLRGLIGELFFGEGSRLTVL.